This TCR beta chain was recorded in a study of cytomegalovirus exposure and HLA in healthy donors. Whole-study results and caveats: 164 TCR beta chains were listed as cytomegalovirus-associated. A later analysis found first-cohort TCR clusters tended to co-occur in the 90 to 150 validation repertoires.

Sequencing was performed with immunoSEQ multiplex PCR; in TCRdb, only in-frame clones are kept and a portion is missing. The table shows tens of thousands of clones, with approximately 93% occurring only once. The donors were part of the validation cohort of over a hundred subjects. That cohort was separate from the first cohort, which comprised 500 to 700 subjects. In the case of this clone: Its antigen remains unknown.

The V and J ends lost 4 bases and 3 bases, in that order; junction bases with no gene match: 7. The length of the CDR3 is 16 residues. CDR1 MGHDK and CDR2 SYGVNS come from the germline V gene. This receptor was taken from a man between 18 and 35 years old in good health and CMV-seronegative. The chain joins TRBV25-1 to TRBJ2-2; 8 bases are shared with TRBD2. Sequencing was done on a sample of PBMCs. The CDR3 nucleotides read TGTGCCAGCAGTGCGTGGGGCGGGGGGCACACCGGGGAGCTGTTTTTT. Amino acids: CASSAWGGGHTGELFF.